This record covers a single T cell receptor beta chain. No antigen is known for it. The record has no base qualities; no much larger clone is one base away. This record comes from a study of blood T cell repertoires in COVID-19 (dated by TCRdb to the early 2020s). For context, the study as a whole: Collaborator samples came from the United States, Italy and Spain and covered acute and convalescent phases of COVID-19. Samples were obtained from the ongoing ImmuneRACE study (first 160 participants) and from about 1,300 subjects provided by 6 global collaborators. Where HLA class I and class II types were available, the types were taken from metadata supplied by the sample provider, not from assay-based typing. The repertoires were released in a freely available public database meant as a resource for research on the immune response to SARS-CoV-2. Sample metadata almost always included a de-identified subject ID, COVID-19 status, age in years and sex. The material from the prospective study consisted of cDNA or gDNA derived from T cells, B-cell-depleted T cells, or PBMCs. Subjects who had been exposed to COVID-19, were actively infected with it, or had recovered from it provided the deeply sampled blood TCRbeta repertoires that made up the dataset.

One collaborating source in Seattle enrolled patients while the patients were actively infected and followed the patients over time throughout the course of disease. Each collaborating institution followed its own protocols to collect whole blood in K2EDTA tubes. For TCRbeta analysis, collaborator samples were shipped as frozen whole blood, as isolated PBMCs, or as DNA extracted from either sample type. Points the paper makes about the study in general: The amount of clinical and demographic metadata varied by source and participant and was provided uncurated.

The CDR3 spans 19 residues, from the cysteine through the phenylalanine. The only DNA kept is the CDR3, 57 bases in frame from the first base. Reading the germline V gene (reference sequence) gives CDR1 LNHDA and CDR2 SQIVND. V and J are truncated by 6 bases and 0 bases respectively, leaving an intervening sequence of 24 bases. The immunoSEQ Assay, a bias-controlled multiplex PCR, was used to amplify TCRbeta CDR3 regions from genomic DNA. The original methods were these. The number of nucleated cells in each sample was estimated by amplification of reference gene primers within the assay. To quantify the absolute abundance of each unique TCRbeta CDR3 rearrangement, sequence reads were collapsed and filtered. For each sample, productive Simpson clonality was calculated as the square root of Simpson's diversity index across productive rearrangements. Here the immuneACCESS table is served through TCRdb, limited to in-frame sequences with V and J called. Missing clones are a known gap in these copies; in checked studies unresolved V genes cover under half, and the rest lacks a known reason. V, J and clone size were drawn from that table, and D and trimming were deduced from the DNA. The sample table records 150,000 to 200,000 clones; 81% of these occur just once. The top ten clones comprise 9.5% to 15% of the sample.

The V and J genes are TRBV19 and TRBJ2-1, and the D gene may be TRBD2, 5 bases matching. The sequenced material came from peripheral blood. The sequence came from a woman older than 75 with COVID-19, enrolled during active disease. In nucleotide form, the sequence is TGTGCCAGTAGCCAAACCCCGGGATGGACCCTCCTCTCCTACAATGAGCAGTTCTTC. It translates to CASSQTPGWTLLSYNEQFF.